This T cell receptor beta chain came from a study of T cell responses to AZD1222 COVID-19 vaccine. The study's findings and limits: Most donors were white British and more were female, and clonal diversity was possibly underestimated. Sampling captured repertoires only after the peak T cell response. Reportedly, nearly half of unique spike TCRs recognized epitopes outside B.1.351/B.1.1.7 mutations.

Data came from immunoSEQ multiplex PCR; TCRdb stores just in-frame clones and leaves some out. The sample includes about 150,000 clones, roughly 91% of them seen just once. Note on this clone: Its cognate antigen is unknown.

The CDR3 has 15 residues. V shed 6 bases and J shed 2 bases, with 16 bases lying between them. Germline assignment: CDR1 SGHRS and CDR2 YFSETQ. The V and J genes are TRBV5-1 and TRBJ2-3; no reliable D call. Sequenced material: peripheral blood, taken on day 0 of AZD1222 vaccination. The clonotype was recovered from an adult in good health. CDR3 in amino acids: CASTLSGRITDTQYF. CDR3 bases: TGCGCCAGCACCCTTTCAGGACGGATCACAGATACGCAGTATTTT. The full variable domain, its missing parts supplied by reference TRBV5-1 and TRBJ2-3, is KAGVTQTPRYLIKTRGQQVTLSCSPISGHRSVSWYQQTPGQGLQFLFEYFSETQRNKGNFPGRFSGRQFSNSRSEMNVSTLELGDSALYLCASTLSGRITDTQYFGPGTRLTVL.